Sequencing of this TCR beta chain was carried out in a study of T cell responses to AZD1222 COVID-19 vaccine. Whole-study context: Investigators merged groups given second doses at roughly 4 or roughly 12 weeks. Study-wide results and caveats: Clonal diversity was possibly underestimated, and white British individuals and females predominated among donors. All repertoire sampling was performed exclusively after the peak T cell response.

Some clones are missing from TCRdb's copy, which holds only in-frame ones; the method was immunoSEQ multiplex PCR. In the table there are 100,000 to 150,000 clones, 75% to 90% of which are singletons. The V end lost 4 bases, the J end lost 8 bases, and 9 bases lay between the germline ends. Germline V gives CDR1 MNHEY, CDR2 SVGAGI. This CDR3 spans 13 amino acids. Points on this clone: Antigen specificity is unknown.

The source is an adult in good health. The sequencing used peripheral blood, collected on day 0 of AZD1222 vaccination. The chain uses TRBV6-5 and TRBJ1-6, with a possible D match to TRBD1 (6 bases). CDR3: CASSSNRDSPLHF. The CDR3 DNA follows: TGTGCCAGCAGTTCGAACAGGGATTCACCCCTCCACTTT.